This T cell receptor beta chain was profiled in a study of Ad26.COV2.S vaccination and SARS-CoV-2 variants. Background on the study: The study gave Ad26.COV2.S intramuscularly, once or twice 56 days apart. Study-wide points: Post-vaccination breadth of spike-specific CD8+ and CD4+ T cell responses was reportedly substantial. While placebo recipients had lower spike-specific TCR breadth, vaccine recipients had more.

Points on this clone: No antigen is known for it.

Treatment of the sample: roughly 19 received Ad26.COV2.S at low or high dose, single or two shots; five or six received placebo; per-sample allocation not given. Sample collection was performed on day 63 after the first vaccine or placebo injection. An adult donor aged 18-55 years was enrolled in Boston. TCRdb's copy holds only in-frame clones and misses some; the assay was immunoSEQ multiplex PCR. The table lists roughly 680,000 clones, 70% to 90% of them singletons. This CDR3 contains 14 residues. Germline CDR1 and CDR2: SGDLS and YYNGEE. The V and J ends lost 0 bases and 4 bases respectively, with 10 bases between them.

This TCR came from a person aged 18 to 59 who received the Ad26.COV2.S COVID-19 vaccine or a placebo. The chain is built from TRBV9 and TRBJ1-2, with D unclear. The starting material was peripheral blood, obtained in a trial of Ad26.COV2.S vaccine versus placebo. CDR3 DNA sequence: TGTGCCAGCAGCGTAGGTGCCCTAGGCTATGGCTACACCTTC. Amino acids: CASSVGALGYGYTF. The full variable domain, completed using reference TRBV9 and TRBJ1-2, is DSGVTQTPKHLITATGQRVTLRCSPRSGDLSVYWYQQSLDQGLQFLIQYYNGEERAKGNILERFSAQQFPDLHSELNLSSLELGDSALYFCASSVGALGYGYTFGSGTRLTVV.